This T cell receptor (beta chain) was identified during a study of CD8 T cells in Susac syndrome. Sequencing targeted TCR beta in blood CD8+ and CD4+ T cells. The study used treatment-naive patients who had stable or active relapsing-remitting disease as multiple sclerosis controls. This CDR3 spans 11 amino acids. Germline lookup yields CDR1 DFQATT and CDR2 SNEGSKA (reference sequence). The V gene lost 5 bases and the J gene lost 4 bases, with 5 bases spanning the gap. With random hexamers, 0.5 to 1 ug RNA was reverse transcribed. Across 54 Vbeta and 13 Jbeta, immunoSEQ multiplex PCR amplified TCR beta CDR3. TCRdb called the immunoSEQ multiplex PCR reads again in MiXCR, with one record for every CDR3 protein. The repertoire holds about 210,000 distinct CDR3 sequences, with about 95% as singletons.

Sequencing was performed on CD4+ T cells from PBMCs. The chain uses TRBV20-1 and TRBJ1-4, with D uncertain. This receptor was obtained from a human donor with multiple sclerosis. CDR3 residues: CSADVNEKLFF. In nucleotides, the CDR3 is TGCAGTGCTGATGTTAATGAAAAACTGTTTTTT.